This entry lists 21 T cell receptor beta chains sequenced from one sample in a study of cytomegalovirus exposure and HLA in healthy donors (dated by TCRdb to the late 2010s). The library relied on the immunoSEQ multiplex PCR assay. The multiplex PCR relied on a mix of 60 forward primers for TCR Vbeta segments and 13 reverse primers for TCR Jbeta segments. Not all clones reach the TCRdb copy of this immuneACCESS table, which keeps in-frame sequences only. Checked studies attribute under half of the gap to unresolved V genes and leave the rest unexplained. Present in this sample are around 160,000 clones, about three quarters of which were seen just once. Approximately 13% of the sample goes to the ten largest clones. Sample: PBMCs. These receptor sequences come from a man in his forties in good health and CMV-seropositive.

The CDR3, as DNA: TGTGCCAGTAGTAGCGGGGCGCGCTATGGCTACACCTTC. Amino acid sequence: CASSSGARYGYTF. The chain recombines TRBV19 with TRBJ1-2; D is perhaps TRBD1 (5 bases). CDR1 is LNHDA and CDR2 is SQIVND in the germline V gene (reference sequence). Trimming took 4 bases from V and 4 from J, leaving 10 bases between them. This CDR3 has 13 residues.

The chain employs TRBV28 and TRBJ1-1, with unresolved D. The V end was cut by 6 bases, the J end by 1 base, with 6 bases between. Germline loops: CDR1 MDHEN, CDR2 SYDVKM. The CDR3 length is 12 residues. CDR3 residues: CASRKQNTEAFF. CDR3 bases: TGTGCCAGCAGAAAACAGAACACTGAAGCTTTCTTT.

This rearrangement joins TRBV5-1 to TRBJ2-3; 7 nucleotides agree with TRBD2. J lost 4 bases, V lost 4 bases, and 9 bases had no gene match. CDR1 and CDR2 (germline): SGHRS, YFSETQ. The CDR3 runs to 15 residues. CDR3: CASSPGTTPADTQYF. CDR3 nucleotides: TGCGCCAGCAGCCCCGGGACTACCCCGGCAGATACGCAGTATTTT.

The chain joins TRBV5-1 to TRBJ2-3; D perhaps matches TRBD1 (6 bases). Germline V CDR1 and CDR2: SGHRS, YFSETQ. This CDR3 has 15 residues. The V end was cut by 0 bases, the J end by 2 bases, with 10 bases between. The CDR3 DNA is TGCGCCAGCAGCTTGGTGGACAGACACACAGATACGCAGTATTTT. Protein product: CASSLVDRHTDTQYF. Complete variable domain (other parts from reference TRBV5-1 and TRBJ2-3): KAGVTQTPRYLIKTRGQQVTLSCSPISGHRSVSWYQQTPGQGLQFLFEYFSETQRNKGNFPGRFSGRQFSNSRSEMNVSTLELGDSALYLCASSLVDRHTDTQYFGPGTRLTVL.

The chain is built from TRBV10-1 and TRBJ1-1; 10 bases are shared with TRBD1. The germline V gene encodes CDR1 WNHNN and CDR2 SYGVQD (reference sequence). The CDR3 contains 15 residues. Trimming removed 10 bases from V and 8 bases from J; junction bases left unmatched: 16. The CDR3 DNA sequence: TGCGCCACCAAGGCGGGACAGGGGAGTCTCGGGGAAGCTTTCTTT. Translation: CATKAGQGSLGEAFF.

This chain links TRBV5-1 with TRBJ2-1; no definite D call. V was trimmed by 0 bases and J by 7 bases, leaving 8 bases between them. The CDR3 is 13 amino acids. CDR1 and CDR2 (germline): SGHRS, YFSETQ. The CDR3 sequence: CASSLGLLNEQFF. In nucleotides, the CDR3 is TGCGCCAGCAGCTTGGGTCTCCTTAATGAGCAGTTCTTC.

The rearrangement links TRBV2 to TRBJ2-7; D is ambiguous. Trimming shortened V by 11 bases and J by 0 bases, and 5 bases separated the two germline ends. Germline V CDR1 and CDR2: SNHLY, FYNNEI. There are 10 residues in the CDR3. The CDR3 coding sequence is TGTGCCCCTTACTCCTACGAGCAGTACTTC. Its protein product is CAPYSYEQYF. Using reference TRBV2 and TRBJ2-7 for the parts outside the CDR3, the full variable domain is EPEVTQTPSHQVTQMGQEVILRCVPISNHLYFYWYRQILGQKVEFLVSFYNNEISEKSEIFDDQFSVERPDGSNFTLKIRSTKLEDSAMYFCAPYSYEQYFGPGTRLTVT.

This sequence joins TRBV29-1 and TRBJ2-7; 8 bases are a match to TRBD2. V lost 6 bases, J lost 2 bases, and 6 bases stayed unmatched. The CDR3 consists of 13 residues. Germline assignment: CDR1 SQVTM and CDR2 ANQGSEA. The CDR3 reads CSVRTSRTYEQYF. CDR3 bases: TGCAGCGTCCGGACTAGCAGAACCTACGAGCAGTACTTC.

This chain joins TRBV4-1 and TRBJ1-2; D may be TRBD1 (6 bases). The CDR3 contains 14 residues. V lost 0 bases and J 6 bases, leaving 11 bases between the germline ends. Per germline, CDR1 MGHRA and CDR2 YSYEKL. The CDR3, as DNA: TGCGCCAGCAGCCAAGATTCTCAGGGGAATGGCTACACCTTC. As protein: CASSQDSQGNGYTF.

The chain carries TRBV10-3 and TRBJ2-5, with 7 positions matching TRBD2. V lost 6 bases and J lost 13; bases outside the gene matches: 8. The germline V gene encodes CDR1 ENHRY and CDR2 SYGVKD. The length of the CDR3 is 11 residues. Here the CDR3 DNA reads TGTGCCATCAGCCCTGGGGGGGGACGGTACTTC. This encodes CAISPGGGRYF.

The chain combines TRBV27 with TRBJ2-1, with a possible D match to TRBD2 (5 bases). V lost 5 bases and J lost 5, with 19 bases in between. Looked up from germline, CDR1 is MNHEY and CDR2 is SMNVEV (reference sequence). The CDR3 extends over 16 amino acids. The CDR3 DNA sequence: TGTGCCAGCAGTGCCTTCGGGCTAGCAGCCGACAATGAGCAGTTCTTC. Its translation is CASSAFGLAADNEQFF.

The gene calls are TRBV6-1 and TRBJ1-6, with 9 positions matching TRBD1. The CDR3 is made up of 18 amino acids. The V and J ends lost 1 base and 8 bases, in that order; junction bases with no gene match: 12. Germline CDR1 and CDR2: MNHNS and SASEGT. Here the CDR3 DNA reads TGTGCCAGCAGTGAAGTAGGGACAGGGCTGGGGTCGGATTCACCCCTCCACTTT. Protein: CASSEVGTGLGSDSPLHF.

The rearrangement uses TRBV10-3 and TRBJ2-1, with 7 positions matching TRBD1. This CDR3 has 15 residues. V lost 1 base, J lost 2 bases, and 2 bases stayed unmatched. Germline V gene data show CDR1 as ENHRY and CDR2 as SYGVKD. The CDR3 coding sequence is TGTGCCATCAGTGAGTTGGGACAGACCTACAATGAGCAGTTCTTC. It translates to CAISELGQTYNEQFF.

J is TRBJ2-7 and V is TRBV5-4; D possibly corresponds to TRBD2 (5 bases). CDR3 length: 14 amino acids. Trimming removed 6 bases from V and 2 bases from J, with 15 bases in between. Germline V gives CDR1 SGHNT, CDR2 YYREEE (reference sequence). CDR3 loop: CASTAGGPTYEQYF. CDR3 DNA: TGTGCCAGCACGGCAGGCGGGCCAACCTACGAGCAGTACTTC.

The V gene is TRBV21-1, the J gene TRBJ1-5; the table gives TRBD1 as D, unverified against the DNA. TRBV21-1 is a listed pseudogene. The CDR3 sequence is 18 residues long. The CDR3 sequence is CASSKEFAIRGDNQPQHF. In DNA, the CDR3 is TGTGCCAGCAGCAAAGAATTCGCTATCAGGGGGGACAATCAGCCCCAGCATTTT.

The chain has TRBV11-2 and TRBJ2-1, with TRBD2 as a possible D gene (6 bases). V lost 3 bases and J 7 bases, leaving 7 bases between the germline ends. The V gene's germline CDR1 is SGHAT and CDR2 FQNNGV. There are 12 residues in the CDR3. The CDR3 reads CASSLGRNEQFF. The CDR3 nucleotides are TGTGCCAGCAGCTTGGGGAGGAATGAGCAGTTCTTC.

A single count supports this clone. V gene TRBV5-1 combines with J gene TRBJ2-1, with a tentative D call TRBD1 (6 bases). The CDR3 is 15 amino acids. Trimming left V 2 bases short and J 4 bases short, with 13 bases between. From germline, CDR1 is SGHRS and CDR2 YFSETQ. CDR3 region: CASSFSGELYNEQFF. The CDR3 DNA is TGCGCCAGCAGCTTCTCAGGGGAGCTTTACAATGAGCAGTTCTTC.

The V gene is TRBV4-3, the J gene TRBJ1-4; 8 nucleotides line up with TRBD1. The CDR3 length is 15 residues. Germline V gene sequence: CDR1 LGHNA, CDR2 YSLEER. Trimming at V came to 3 bases and at J to 7 bases, leaving 7 bases not matched to a gene. CDR3 region: CASSQFTGGVEKLFF. The CDR3 coding sequence is TGCGCCAGCAGCCAGTTCACAGGGGGGGTTGAAAAACTGTTTTTT.

The gene calls are TRBV19 and TRBJ2-5; 8 positions agree with TRBD1. Germline assignment: CDR1 LNHDA and CDR2 SQIVND (reference sequence). The CDR3 spans 14 residues. J was trimmed by 5 bases and V by 6 bases; bases with no gene match: 8. CDR3 residues: CASSYRTGLETQYF. The CDR3 nucleotides read TGTGCCAGTAGCTACCGGACAGGGCTTGAGACCCAGTACTTC.

The chain links TRBV19 to TRBJ2-7; 13 bases agree with TRBD2. The ends lost 0 bases at V and 2 bases at J; junction bases unmatched: 4. The CDR3 extends over 17 amino acids. Germline V lookup: CDR1 LNHDA, CDR2 SQIVND (reference sequence). In nucleotides, the CDR3 is TGTGCCAGTAGTATAGACCCGGGACTAGCGGGGACCTACGAGCAGTACTTC. This translates into CASSIDPGLAGTYEQYF.

The chain combines TRBV11-3 with TRBJ2-2, with TRBD2 identical over 9 bases. Germline CDR1 SGHNT, CDR2 YENEEA. This CDR3 is 15 amino acids long. J was trimmed by 6 bases and V by 3 bases; bases with no gene match: 5. The CDR3 nucleotides read TGTGCCAGCAGCTTTAGCGGGAGAGGGTCCGGGGAGCTGTTTTTT. Its translation: CASSFSGRGSGELFF.